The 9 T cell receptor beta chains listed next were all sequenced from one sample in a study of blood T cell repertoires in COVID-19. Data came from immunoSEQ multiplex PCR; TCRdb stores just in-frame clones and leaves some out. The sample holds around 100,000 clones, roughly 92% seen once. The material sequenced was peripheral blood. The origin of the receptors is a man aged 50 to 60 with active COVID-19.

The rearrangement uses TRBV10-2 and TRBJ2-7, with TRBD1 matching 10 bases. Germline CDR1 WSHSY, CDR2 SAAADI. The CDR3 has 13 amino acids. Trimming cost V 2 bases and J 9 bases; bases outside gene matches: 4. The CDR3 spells CASSERQGAGQYV. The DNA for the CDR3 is TGCGCCAGCAGTGAGCGACAGGGGGCAGGGCAGTACGTC.

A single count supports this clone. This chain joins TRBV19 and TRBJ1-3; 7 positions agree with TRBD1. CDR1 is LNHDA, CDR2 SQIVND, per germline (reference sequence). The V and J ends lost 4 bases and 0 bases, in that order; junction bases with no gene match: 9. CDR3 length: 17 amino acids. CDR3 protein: CASSKGTVLYSGNTIYF. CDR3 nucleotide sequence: TGTGCCAGTAGTAAGGGGACAGTTCTTTACTCTGGAAACACCATATATTTT.

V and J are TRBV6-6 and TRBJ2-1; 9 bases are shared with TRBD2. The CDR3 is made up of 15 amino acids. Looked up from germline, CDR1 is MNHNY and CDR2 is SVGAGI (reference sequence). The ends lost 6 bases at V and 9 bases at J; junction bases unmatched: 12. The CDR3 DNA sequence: TGTGCCAGCAGAGATCCGGGACTAGCTGTCACTGAGCAGTTCTTC. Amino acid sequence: CASRDPGLAVTEQFF.

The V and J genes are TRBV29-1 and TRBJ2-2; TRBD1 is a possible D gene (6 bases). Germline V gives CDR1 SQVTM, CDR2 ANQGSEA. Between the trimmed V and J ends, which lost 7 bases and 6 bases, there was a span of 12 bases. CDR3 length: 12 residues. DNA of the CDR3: TGCAGCGCCCAAGGGGGACCCGGGGAGCTGTTTTTT. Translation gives CSAQGGPGELFF.

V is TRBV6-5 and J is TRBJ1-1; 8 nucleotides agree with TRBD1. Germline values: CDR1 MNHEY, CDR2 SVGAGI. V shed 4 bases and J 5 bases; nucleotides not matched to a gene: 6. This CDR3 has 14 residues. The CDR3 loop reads CASSLDRVRTEAFF. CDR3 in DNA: TGTGCCAGCAGTTTGGACAGGGTAAGGACTGAAGCTTTCTTT.

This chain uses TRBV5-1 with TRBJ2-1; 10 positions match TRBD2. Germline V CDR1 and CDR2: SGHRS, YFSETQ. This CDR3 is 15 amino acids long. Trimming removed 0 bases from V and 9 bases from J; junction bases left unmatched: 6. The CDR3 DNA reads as TGCGCCAGCAGCTTGGATAGCGGGAGGCTGGGTGAGCAGTTCTTC. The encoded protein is CASSLDSGRLGEQFF.

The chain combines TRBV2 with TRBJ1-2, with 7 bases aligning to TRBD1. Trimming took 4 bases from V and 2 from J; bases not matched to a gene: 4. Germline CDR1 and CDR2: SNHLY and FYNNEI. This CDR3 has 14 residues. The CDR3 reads CASSGRGGNYGYTF. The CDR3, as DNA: TGTGCCAGCAGTGGGCGAGGGGGCAACTATGGCTACACCTTC.

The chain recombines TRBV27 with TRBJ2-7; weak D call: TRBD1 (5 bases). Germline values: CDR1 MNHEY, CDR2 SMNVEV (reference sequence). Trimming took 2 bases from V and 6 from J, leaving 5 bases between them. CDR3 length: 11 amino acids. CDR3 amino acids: CASSLRGEQYV. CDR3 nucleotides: TGTGCCAGCAGTTTAAGGGGCGAGCAGTACGTC.

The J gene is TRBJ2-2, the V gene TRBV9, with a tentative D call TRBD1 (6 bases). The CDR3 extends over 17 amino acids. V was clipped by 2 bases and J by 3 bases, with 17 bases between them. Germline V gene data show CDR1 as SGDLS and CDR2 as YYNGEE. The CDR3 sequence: CASSVNSGTRDTGELFF. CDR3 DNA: TGTGCCAGCAGCGTCAATTCCGGGACAAGGGACACCGGGGAGCTGTTTTTT. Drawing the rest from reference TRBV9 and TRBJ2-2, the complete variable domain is DSGVTQTPKHLITATGQRVTLRCSPRSGDLSVYWYQQSLDQGLQFLIQYYNGEERAKGNILERFSAQQFPDLHSELNLSSLELGDSALYFCASSVNSGTRDTGELFFGEGSRLTVL.